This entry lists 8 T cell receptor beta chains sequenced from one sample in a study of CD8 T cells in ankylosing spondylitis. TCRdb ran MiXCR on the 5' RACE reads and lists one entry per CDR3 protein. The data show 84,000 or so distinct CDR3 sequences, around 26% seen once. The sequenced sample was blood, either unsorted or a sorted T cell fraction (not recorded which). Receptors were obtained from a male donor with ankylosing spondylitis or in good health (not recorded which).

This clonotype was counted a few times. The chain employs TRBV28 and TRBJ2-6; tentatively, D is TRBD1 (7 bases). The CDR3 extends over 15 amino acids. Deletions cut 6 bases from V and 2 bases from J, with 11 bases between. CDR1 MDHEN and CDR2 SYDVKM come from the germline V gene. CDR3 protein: CASRGGQTGANVLTF. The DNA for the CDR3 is TGTGCCAGCAGGGGGGGACAGACTGGGGCCAACGTCCTGACTTTC. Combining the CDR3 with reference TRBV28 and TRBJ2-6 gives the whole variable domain DVKVTQSSRYLVKRTGEKVFLECVQDMDHENMFWYRQDPGLGLRLIYFSYDVKMKEKGDIPEGYSVSREKKERFSLILESASTNQTSMYLCASRGGQTGANVLTFGAGSRLTVL.

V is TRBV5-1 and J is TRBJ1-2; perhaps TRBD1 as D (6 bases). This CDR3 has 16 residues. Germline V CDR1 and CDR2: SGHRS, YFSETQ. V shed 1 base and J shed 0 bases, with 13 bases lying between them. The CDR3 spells CASSLFGGPANYGYTF. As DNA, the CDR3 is TGCGCCAGCAGCTTGTTTGGGGGCCCCGCTAACTATGGCTACACCTTC.

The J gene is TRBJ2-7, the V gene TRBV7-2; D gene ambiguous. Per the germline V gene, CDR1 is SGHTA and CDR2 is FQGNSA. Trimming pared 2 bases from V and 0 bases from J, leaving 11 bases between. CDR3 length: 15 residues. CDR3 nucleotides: TGTGCCAGCAGCTTACGATCGGAATTCTCCTACGAGCAGTACTTC. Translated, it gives CASSLRSEFSYEQYF.

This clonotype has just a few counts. The CDR3 here is CASSRAVDRPETQYF. The CDR3 nucleotides read TGCGCCAGCAGCAGAGCAGTTGACAGGCCAGAGACCCAGTACTTC. The gene calls are TRBV5-1 and TRBJ2-5, with D possibly TRBD1 on 6 matching bases. CDR1 is SGHRS, CDR2 YFSETQ, per germline. V dropped 4 bases and J dropped 4 bases, with 17 bases sitting between them. The CDR3 totals 15 residues.

This CDR3 is CAWSGTRTGELFF. The CDR3 DNA sequence: TGTGCCTGGAGTGGGACGAGGACCGGGGAGCTGTTTTTT. The chain has TRBV30 and TRBJ2-2, with no clear D. CDR3 length equals 13 residues. V was trimmed by 1 base and J by 5 bases, leaving 8 bases between them. Germline V lookup: CDR1 GTSNPN, CDR2 SVGIG (reference sequence).

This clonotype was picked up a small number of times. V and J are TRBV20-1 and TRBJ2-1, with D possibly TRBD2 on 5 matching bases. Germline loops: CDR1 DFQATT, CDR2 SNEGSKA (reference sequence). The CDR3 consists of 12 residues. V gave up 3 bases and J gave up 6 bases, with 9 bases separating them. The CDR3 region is CSARDWINEQFF. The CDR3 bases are TGCAGTGCTAGGGACTGGATCAATGAGCAGTTCTTC.

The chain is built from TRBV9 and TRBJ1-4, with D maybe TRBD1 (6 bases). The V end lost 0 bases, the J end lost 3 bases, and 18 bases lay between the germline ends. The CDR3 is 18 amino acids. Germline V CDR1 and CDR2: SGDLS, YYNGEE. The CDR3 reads CASSVGPYSGAANEKLFF. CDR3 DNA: TGTGCCAGCAGCGTAGGCCCATATTCAGGGGCGGCTAATGAAAAACTGTTTTTT.

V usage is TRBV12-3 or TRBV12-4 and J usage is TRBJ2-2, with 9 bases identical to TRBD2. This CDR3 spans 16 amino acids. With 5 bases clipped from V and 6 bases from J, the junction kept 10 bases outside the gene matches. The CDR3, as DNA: TGTGCCAGCAGTCCCAGTCTGGGGACTAGCCCCGGGGAGCTGTTTTTT. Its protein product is CASSPSLGTSPGELFF.